The 13 T cell receptor beta chains below were found in one sample sequenced in a study of blood T cell repertoires in COVID-19. Here immunoSEQ multiplex PCR was the method, and the copy in TCRdb shows in-frame clones only, minus some. Found here are hundreds of thousands of clones, more than 70% of them singletons; the top ten hold 0.95% to 1.5%. Sequencing was done on a sample of peripheral blood. The origin of the receptors is a middle-aged man with acute or convalescent COVID-19.

V usage is TRBV29-1 and J usage is TRBJ2-1; no firm D call. Germline assignment: CDR1 SQVTM and CDR2 ANQGSEA. This CDR3 has 13 residues. V lost 4 bases to trimming and J lost 2 bases, with 9 bases between them. The CDR3 sequence: CSVARDPYNEQFF. CDR3 in DNA: TGCAGCGTTGCTAGAGACCCCTACAATGAGCAGTTCTTC.

CDR3 residues: CASRGLALGEQFF. The CDR3 DNA reads as TGTGCCAGCAGGGGTTTAGCGCTAGGGGAGCAGTTCTTC. V gene TRBV6-5 combines with J gene TRBJ2-1, with a possible D match to TRBD2 (5 bases). The CDR3 consists of 13 residues. V shed 6 bases and J shed 10 bases, with 16 bases lying between them. Germline assignment: CDR1 MNHEY and CDR2 SVGAGI.

The rearrangement links TRBV19 to TRBJ1-2; D is unclear. Trimming pared 7 bases from V and 0 bases from J, leaving 18 bases between. The V gene's germline CDR1 is LNHDA and CDR2 SQIVND (reference sequence). The CDR3 consists of 16 residues. The CDR3 sequence: CASTQISVGANYGYTF. Written as DNA, the CDR3 is TGTGCCAGTACACAAATTTCGGTGGGCGCTAACTATGGCTACACCTTC.

This clone appeared many times. The chain joins TRBV24-1 to TRBJ2-3, with 9 bases identical to TRBD2. The CDR3 totals 16 residues. In germline, CDR1 is KGHDR, CDR2 SFDVKD. V lost 0 bases and J lost 6; bases outside the gene matches: 6. The CDR3 DNA sequence: TGTGCCACCAGTGATTTGGGAGCGGGGGGCCCCGATACGCAGTATTTT. Translation: CATSDLGAGGPDTQYF.

The chain is built from TRBV15 and TRBJ2-1, with D possibly matching TRBD1 (5 bases). The CDR3 extends over 17 amino acids. V dropped 0 bases and J dropped 0 bases, with 12 bases sitting between them. Per germline, CDR1 LNHNV and CDR2 YYDKDF (reference sequence). Here the CDR3 reads CATSREGVVSSYNEQFF. The CDR3 DNA is TGTGCCACCAGCAGAGAAGGGGTCGTGAGCTCCTACAATGAGCAGTTCTTC. The entire variable domain, with the rest obtained from reference TRBV15 and TRBJ2-1, is as follows: DAMVIQNPRYQVTQFGKPVTLSCSQTLNHNVMYWYQQKSSQAPKLLFHYYDKDFNNEADTPDNFQSRRPNTSFCFLDIRSPGLGDTAMYLCATSREGVVSSYNEQFFGPGTRLTVL.

The J gene is TRBJ1-5, the V gene TRBV6-2 or TRBV6-3; D gene unclear. The V and J ends lost 3 bases and 5 bases respectively, with 14 bases between them. The V gene's germline CDR1 is MNHEY and CDR2 SVGEGT. The CDR3 covers 15 residues. The CDR3 DNA reads TGTGCCAGCAGTTATCGGAGGGTTACGGATCAGCCCCAGCATTTT. Amino acids: CASSYRRVTDQPQHF.

The table lists this clone with a few counts. The V and J genes are TRBV9 and TRBJ2-5, with 7 bases identical to TRBD1. J gave up 1 base and V 4 bases, and 4 bases lay outside the gene matches. The germline V gene encodes CDR1 SGDLS and CDR2 YYNGEE. The CDR3 runs 14 residues. The CDR3 loop reads CASSLGTVQETQYF. CDR3 bases: TGTGCCAGCAGCCTCGGGACAGTCCAAGAGACCCAGTACTTC.

This rearrangement joins TRBV6-1 to TRBJ1-5; 8 bases match TRBD1. The germline gives CDR1 MNHNS, CDR2 SASEGT. Trimming at V came to 3 bases and at J to 0 bases, leaving 7 bases not matched to a gene. This CDR3 contains 17 residues. The CDR3 region has the DNA TGTGCCAGCAGTGACGGACGGACAGGGCGTAGCAATCAGCCCCAGCATTTT. It is translated as CASSDGRTGRSNQPQHF.

The V gene is TRBV28, the J gene TRBJ1-2; TRBD1 matches 7 bases. Trimming cost V 3 bases and J 7 bases; bases outside gene matches: 8. CDR3 size: 14 residues. Germline V CDR1 and CDR2: MDHEN, SYDVKM. The CDR3 loop reads CASSLSQGGSGYTF. CDR3 sequence (DNA): TGTGCCAGCAGTTTGAGCCAGGGGGGTAGTGGCTACACCTTC.

This chain joins TRBV6-5 and TRBJ1-2; 8 bases map to TRBD1. With V trimmed by 6 bases and J by 3 bases, 9 bases remained unmatched. CDR3 length: 15 residues. Per the germline V gene, CDR1 is MNHEY and CDR2 is SVGAGI. Here the CDR3 DNA reads TGTGCCAGCAGCCGAAACGGACAGGGTCACTATGGCTACACCTTC. Translation gives CASSRNGQGHYGYTF.

The V gene is TRBV5-4, the J gene TRBJ1-2; possibly TRBD1 for D (6 bases). Trimming cost V 6 bases and J 4 bases, with 16 bases left between them. The length of the CDR3 is 14 residues. From germline, CDR1 is SGHNT and CDR2 YYREEE (reference sequence). The CDR3 protein is CASTLGGGGYGYTF. The CDR3, as DNA: TGTGCCAGCACTCTAGGGGGGGGCGGCTATGGCTACACCTTC.

V is TRBV6-1 and J is TRBJ1-2; TRBD1 agrees at 10 bases. This CDR3 has 18 residues. CDR1 is MNHNS and CDR2 is SASEGT in the germline V gene. The V gene end was trimmed by 3 bases and the J gene end by 1 base; junction bases not matched to a gene: 11. The CDR3 sequence is CASSDLTGGPYSNYGYTF. CDR3 DNA sequence: TGTGCCAGCAGTGATTTGACAGGGGGCCCGTATAGTAACTATGGCTACACCTTC.

The sample holds one count of this clone. V and J are TRBV28 and TRBJ1-4; tentatively, D is TRBD1 (5 bases). Germline V lookup: CDR1 MDHEN, CDR2 SYDVKM. Trimming pared 5 bases from V and 7 bases from J, leaving 17 bases between. The CDR3 is 15 residues long. The CDR3 coding sequence is TGTGCCAGCAGTCCCCCGCAGGGAGGCAGTGAAAAACTGTTTTTT. Translation: CASSPPQGGSEKLFF.